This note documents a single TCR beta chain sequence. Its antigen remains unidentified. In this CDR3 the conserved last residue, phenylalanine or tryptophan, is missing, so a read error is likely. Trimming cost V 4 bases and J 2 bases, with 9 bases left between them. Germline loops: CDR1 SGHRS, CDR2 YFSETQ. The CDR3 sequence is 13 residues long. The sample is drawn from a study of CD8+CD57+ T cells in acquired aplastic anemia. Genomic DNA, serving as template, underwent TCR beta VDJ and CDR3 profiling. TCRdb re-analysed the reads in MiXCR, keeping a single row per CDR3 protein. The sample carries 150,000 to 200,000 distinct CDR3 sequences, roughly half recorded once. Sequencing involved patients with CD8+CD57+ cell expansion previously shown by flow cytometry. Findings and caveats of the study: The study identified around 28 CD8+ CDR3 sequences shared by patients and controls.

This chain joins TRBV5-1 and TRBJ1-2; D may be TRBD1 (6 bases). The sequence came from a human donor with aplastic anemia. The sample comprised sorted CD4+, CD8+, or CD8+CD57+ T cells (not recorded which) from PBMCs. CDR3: CASSPDRNYGYTL. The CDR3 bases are TGCGCCAGCAGCCCCGACAGGAACTATGGCTACACCCTC.